This T cell receptor (beta chain) originates from a study of read filtering for tumor transcriptome and immune sequencing. Overall study context: RNA-seq yielded only about 85 to 1273 TCR reads, IR-seq about 4 to 10.27 million. Overall study findings and caveats: RNA-seq captured clonotypes less deeply and reliably than IR-seq.

Trimming cost V 6 bases and J 0 bases; bases outside gene matches: 8. The CDR3 extends over 15 amino acids. Germline V gene sequence: CDR1 SQVTM, CDR2 ANQGSEA. This clonotype was seen at least ten times. What it binds is not known. Molecular barcoded adaptors covering alpha/delta and beta/gamma chains were used on approximately 400 ng RNA. TCRdb reanalysed the reads using MiXCR and keeps one entry per CDR3 protein. This sample carries roughly 82,000 distinct CDR3 sequences, around an eighth of them seen once, and the ten largest clones take 15%. V and J are TRBV29-1 and TRBJ2-3, with 8 bases identical to TRBD2. This TCR derives from a donor aged 40 or older with multiple myeloma. The sequencing sample was made of a population of CD138-negative cells sorted from bone marrow. CDR3 sequence: CSVFLAGSSTDTQYF. As DNA, the CDR3 is TGCAGCGTGTTCTTAGCGGGAAGTAGCACAGATACGCAGTATTTT.